This record covers a single TCR beta chain. Its antigen is currently unknown. The data were obtained in a study of shared clonotypes between healthy human individuals. Genomic DNA belonging to each subset was distributed in equal measure over several immunoSEQ plates. This table comes from immunoSEQ multiplex PCR, and its TCRdb copy is limited to in-frame clones, with some not included. The sample shows millions of clones, less than 95% of them seen only once. Germline assignment: CDR1 GTSNPN and CDR2 SVGIG (reference sequence). This CDR3 region has 15 residues. V was clipped by 8 bases and J by 6 bases, with 24 bases between them. Study conclusions and caveats: Unshared clonotypes carried lower generation probabilities than those common to all four donors. Clonotype sharing among donors was thought likely to change with sequencing depth.

Selected positively for CCR7 and CD45RO-negative, naive CD8 cells excluded terminally differentiated effector memory CD45RA+ cells. This receptor was identified in a man between 18 and 35 years old in good health. The sample comprised naive CD8+ T cells sorted from blood. The chain combines TRBV30 with TRBJ2-3; no reliable D call. CDR3 sequence: CALQELFQAPDTQYF. The CDR3, as DNA: TGTGCCCTACAAGAGCTTTTCCAGGCCCCCGATACGCAGTATTTT.